Here is one T cell receptor beta chain with its context. What it binds is not known. The CDR3 totals 15 residues. V trimming: 5 bases; J trimming: 6 bases; junction bases outside the gene matches: 5. Germline loops: CDR1 PRHDT, CDR2 FYEKMQ (reference sequence). Noted time point: week 23, last vaccination. Alongside topical imiquimod, each dose of vaccine comprised 300 ug of mutant IDH1 20-mer peptide. There were new WHO grade 3 or 4 astrocytomas in the donors, and these were IDH1-mutant and ATRX-lost. This entry comes from a study of a mutant IDH1 vaccine in newly diagnosed glioma. Study as a whole: Treated individuals were roughly 62% male and approximately 38% female, averaging about 37 years of age.

TCRdb keeps only in-frame clones here, not all; method: immunoSEQ multiplex PCR. The sample lists roughly 45,000 clones; roughly 83% were seen once. General study results and limits: Seemingly, pseudoprogression had no relation to changes in the top peripheral T cell clonotypes.

Sequencing used PBMCs, obtained from a glioma patient whose treatment included an IDH1 peptide vaccine. The chain links TRBV13 to TRBJ2-3, with 13 positions matching TRBD2. This clonotype originated in a woman between 18 and 29 years old with glioma. Some clones in this sample may be carry-over from other donors' samples. The CDR3 DNA reads TGTGCCAGCAGCCATACTAGCGGGGGGGGCGATACGCAGTATTTT. Translated, it gives CASSHTSGGGDTQYF.